The source of this T cell receptor beta chain is a study of blood T cell repertoires in COVID-19 (TCRdb year 2020). With regard to the full study: Collaborator samples came from the United States, Italy and Spain and covered acute and convalescent phases of COVID-19. The prospective study material was composed of cDNA or gDNA derived from T cells, B-cell-depleted T cells, or PBMCs. Deeply sampled blood TCRbeta repertoires from subjects exposed to, actively infected with, or recovered from COVID-19 were included in the dataset. The repertoires were made available in a free public database intended to serve as a resource for research on the immune response to SARS-CoV-2. Samples were obtained from the ongoing ImmuneRACE study (first 160 participants) and from 1,254 subjects provided by 6 global collaborators. Nearly every sample came with metadata listing a de-identified subject ID, COVID-19 status, age in years and sex. Where available, HLA class I and class II types were taken from metadata supplied by the sample provider and were not determined by assay-based typing. What the study reported, not specific to this receptor: The quantity of clinical and demographic metadata differed by source and by participant and was supplied without curation.

Whole blood was collected in K2EDTA tubes by collaborating institutions according to the institutions' own protocols. For TCRbeta analysis, collaborators shipped samples in one of three forms: frozen whole blood, isolated PBMCs, or DNA extracted from either of those sample types. The immunoSEQ Assay, a bias-controlled multiplex PCR, was used to amplify TCRbeta CDR3 regions from genomic DNA. The paper's data handling went like this. Within the assay, amplification of reference gene primers was used to estimate how many nucleated cells each sample contained. To quantify the absolute abundance of each unique TCRbeta CDR3 rearrangement, sequence reads were collapsed and filtered. For each sample, productive Simpson clonality was calculated as the square root of Simpson's diversity index across productive rearrangements. TCRdb retrieved this table from immuneACCESS and kept in-frame rearrangements only. Not all clones are present; in checked studies, unresolved V genes account for under half, and no reason is known for the remainder. From that table come the V and J calls and clone size; the DNA was used to work out D and trimming. The sample includes about 380,000 clones, with around 85% observed a single time. 3.5% to 4% of the sample rests with the top ten.

Here V drops 3 bases and J drops 2 bases, and the junction holds 4 bases not matched to any gene. Inclusive of the bounding cysteine and phenylalanine, the CDR3 is 15 residues long. Solely the CDR3 DNA is kept, with 45 bases framed from the first base. In the germline V gene, CDR1 corresponds to MGHRA and CDR2 to YSYEKL. Turning to this clone: This clone's antigen is unknown. No base-level quality is on record; no much larger clone is a single base apart.

The sequence is built from TRBV4-1 and TRBJ1-3, with TRBD1 identical over 7 junction bases. Specimen: peripheral blood. The source is a woman between 18 and 29 years old with acute or convalescent COVID-19. The CDR3 sequence is CASSQVQGTGNTIYF. In nucleotides, the sequence is TGCGCCAGCAGCCAGGTACAGGGGACTGGAAACACCATATATTTT.